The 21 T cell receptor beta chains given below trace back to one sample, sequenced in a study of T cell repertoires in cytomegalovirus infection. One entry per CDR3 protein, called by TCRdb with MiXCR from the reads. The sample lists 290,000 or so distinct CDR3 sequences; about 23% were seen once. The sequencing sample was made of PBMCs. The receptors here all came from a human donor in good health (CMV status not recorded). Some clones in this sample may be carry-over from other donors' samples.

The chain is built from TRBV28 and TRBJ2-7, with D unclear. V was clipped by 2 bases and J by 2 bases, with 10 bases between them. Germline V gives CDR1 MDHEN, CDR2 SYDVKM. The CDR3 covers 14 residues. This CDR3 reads CASSLASTAYEQYF. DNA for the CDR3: TGTGCCAGCAGTTTAGCTTCGACGGCCTACGAGCAGTACTTC.

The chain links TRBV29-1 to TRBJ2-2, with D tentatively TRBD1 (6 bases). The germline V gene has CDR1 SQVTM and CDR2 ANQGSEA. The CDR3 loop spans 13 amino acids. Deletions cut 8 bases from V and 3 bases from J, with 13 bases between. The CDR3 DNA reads TGCAGCCCATGGGGGCCATACACCGGGGAGCTGTTTTTT. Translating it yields CSPWGPYTGELFF.

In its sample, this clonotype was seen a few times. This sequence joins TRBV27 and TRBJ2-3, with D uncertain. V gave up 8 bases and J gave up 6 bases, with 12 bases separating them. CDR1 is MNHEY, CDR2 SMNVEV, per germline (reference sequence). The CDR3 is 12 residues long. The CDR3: CASSDSWDTQYF. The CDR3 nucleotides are TGTGCCAGCTCAGATTCGTGGGATACGCAGTATTTT.

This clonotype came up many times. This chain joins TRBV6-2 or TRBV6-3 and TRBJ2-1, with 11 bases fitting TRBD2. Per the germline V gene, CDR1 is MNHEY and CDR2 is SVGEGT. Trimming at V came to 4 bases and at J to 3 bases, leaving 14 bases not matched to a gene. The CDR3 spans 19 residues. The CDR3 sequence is CASSLTHPGLAAHYNEQFF. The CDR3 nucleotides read TGTGCCAGCAGTTTAACTCACCCGGGACTAGCGGCTCACTACAATGAGCAGTTCTTC.

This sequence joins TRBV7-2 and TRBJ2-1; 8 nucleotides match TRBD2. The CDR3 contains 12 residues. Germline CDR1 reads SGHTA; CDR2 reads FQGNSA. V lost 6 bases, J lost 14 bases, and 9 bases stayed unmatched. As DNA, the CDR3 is TGTGCCAGCAGACCTATAGCGGGGCCGGAGTTCTTC. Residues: CASRPIAGPEFF.

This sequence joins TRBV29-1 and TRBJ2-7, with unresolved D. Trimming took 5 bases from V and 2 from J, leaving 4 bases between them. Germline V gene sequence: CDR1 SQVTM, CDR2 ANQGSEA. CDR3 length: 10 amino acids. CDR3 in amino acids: CSVLTYEQYF. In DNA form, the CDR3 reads TGCAGCGTTTTAACCTACGAGCAGTACTTC.

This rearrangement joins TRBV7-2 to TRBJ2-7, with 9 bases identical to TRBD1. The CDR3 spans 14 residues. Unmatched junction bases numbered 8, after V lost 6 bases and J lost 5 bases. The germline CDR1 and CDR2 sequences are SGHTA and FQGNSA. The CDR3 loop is CASRPGQGSHEQYF. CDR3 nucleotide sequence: TGTGCCAGCAGGCCTGGACAGGGGTCCCACGAGCAGTACTTC.

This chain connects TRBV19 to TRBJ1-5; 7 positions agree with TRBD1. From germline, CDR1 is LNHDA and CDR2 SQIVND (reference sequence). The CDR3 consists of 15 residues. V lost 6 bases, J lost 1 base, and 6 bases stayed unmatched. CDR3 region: CASREGGASNQPQHF. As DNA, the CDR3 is TGTGCCAGTAGGGAAGGGGGCGCGAGCAATCAGCCCCAGCATTTT.

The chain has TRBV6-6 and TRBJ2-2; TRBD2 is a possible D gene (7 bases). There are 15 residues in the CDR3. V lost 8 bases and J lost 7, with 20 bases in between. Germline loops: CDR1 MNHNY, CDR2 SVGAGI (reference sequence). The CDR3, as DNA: TGTGCCAGCCTTACGGAGGGGGGGGGGGACGGGGAGCTGTTTTTT. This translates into CASLTEGGGDGELFF.

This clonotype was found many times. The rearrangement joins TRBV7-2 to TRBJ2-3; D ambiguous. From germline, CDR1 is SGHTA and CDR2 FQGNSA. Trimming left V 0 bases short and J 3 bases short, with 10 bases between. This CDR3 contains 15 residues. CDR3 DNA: TGTGCCAGCAGCTTAGCAGGGTCCTTGACAGATACGCAGTATTTT. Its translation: CASSLAGSLTDTQYF.

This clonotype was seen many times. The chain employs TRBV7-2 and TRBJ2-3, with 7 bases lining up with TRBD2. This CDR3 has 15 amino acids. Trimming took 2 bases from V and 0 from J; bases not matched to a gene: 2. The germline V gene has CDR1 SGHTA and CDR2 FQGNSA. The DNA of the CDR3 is TGTGCCAGCAGCTTAACTAGCGCTAGCACAGATACGCAGTATTTT. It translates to CASSLTSASTDTQYF.

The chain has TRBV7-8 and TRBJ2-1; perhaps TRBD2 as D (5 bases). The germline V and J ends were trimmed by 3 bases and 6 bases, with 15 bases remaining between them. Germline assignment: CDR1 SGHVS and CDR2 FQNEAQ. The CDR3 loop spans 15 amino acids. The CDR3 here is CASSLGPGNGNEQFF. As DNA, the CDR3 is TGTGCCAGCAGCTTGGGCCCCGGGAATGGCAATGAGCAGTTCTTC.

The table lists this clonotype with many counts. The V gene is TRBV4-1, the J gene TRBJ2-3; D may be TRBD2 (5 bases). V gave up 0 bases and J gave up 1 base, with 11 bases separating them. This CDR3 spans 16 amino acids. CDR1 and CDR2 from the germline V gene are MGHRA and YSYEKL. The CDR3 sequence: CASSQDAADRTDTQYF. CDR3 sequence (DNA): TGCGCCAGCAGCCAAGACGCAGCGGACCGCACAGATACGCAGTATTTT.

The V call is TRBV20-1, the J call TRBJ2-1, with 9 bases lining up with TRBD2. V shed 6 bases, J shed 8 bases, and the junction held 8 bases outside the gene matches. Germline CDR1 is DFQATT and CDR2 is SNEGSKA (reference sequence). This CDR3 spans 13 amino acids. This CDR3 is CSATSGKRDEQFF. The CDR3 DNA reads TGCAGTGCGACTAGCGGTAAGAGGGATGAGCAGTTCTTC.

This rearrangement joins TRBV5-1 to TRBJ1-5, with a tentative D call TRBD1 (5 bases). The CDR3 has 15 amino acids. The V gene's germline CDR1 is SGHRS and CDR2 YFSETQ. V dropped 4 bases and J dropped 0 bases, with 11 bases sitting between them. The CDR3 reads CASSPSGASNQPQHF. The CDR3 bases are TGCGCCAGCAGCCCAAGCGGGGCTAGCAATCAGCCCCAGCATTTT. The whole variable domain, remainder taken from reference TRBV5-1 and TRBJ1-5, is KAGVTQTPRYLIKTRGQQVTLSCSPISGHRSVSWYQQTPGQGLQFLFEYFSETQRNKGNFPGRFSGRQFSNSRSEMNVSTLELGDSALYLCASSPSGASNQPQHFGDGTRLSIL.

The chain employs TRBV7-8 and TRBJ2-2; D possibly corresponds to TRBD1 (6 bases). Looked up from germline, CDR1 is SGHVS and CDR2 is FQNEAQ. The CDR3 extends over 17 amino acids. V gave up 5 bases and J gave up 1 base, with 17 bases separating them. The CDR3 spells CASSRGIPGQNTGELFF. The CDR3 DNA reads TGTGCCAGCAGCCGAGGGATCCCGGGACAGAACACCGGGGAGCTGTTTTTT.

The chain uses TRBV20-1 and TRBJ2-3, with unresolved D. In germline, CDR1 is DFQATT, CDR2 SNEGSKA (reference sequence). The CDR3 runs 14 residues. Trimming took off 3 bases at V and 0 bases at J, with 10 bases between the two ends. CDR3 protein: CSASDLQSTDTQYF. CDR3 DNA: TGCAGTGCTAGCGACCTGCAAAGCACAGATACGCAGTATTTT.

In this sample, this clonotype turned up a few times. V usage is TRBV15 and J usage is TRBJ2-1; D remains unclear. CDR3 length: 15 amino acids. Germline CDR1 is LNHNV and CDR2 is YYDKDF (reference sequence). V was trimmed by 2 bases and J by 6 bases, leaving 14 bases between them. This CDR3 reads CATSRPGLGFNEQFF. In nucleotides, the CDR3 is TGTGCCACCAGCAGACCCGGGTTGGGTTTCAATGAGCAGTTCTTC.

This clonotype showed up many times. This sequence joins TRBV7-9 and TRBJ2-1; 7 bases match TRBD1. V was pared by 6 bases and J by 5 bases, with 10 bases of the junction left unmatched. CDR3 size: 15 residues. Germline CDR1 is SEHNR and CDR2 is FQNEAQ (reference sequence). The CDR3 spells CASSKDRASHNEQFF. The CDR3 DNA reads TGTGCCAGCAGTAAAGACAGGGCCAGCCACAATGAGCAGTTCTTC. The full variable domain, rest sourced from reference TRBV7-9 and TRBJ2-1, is DTGVSQNPRHKITKRGQNVTFRCDPISEHNRLYWYRQTLGQGPEFLTYFQNEAQLEKSRLLSDRFSAERPKGSFSTLEIQRTEQGDSAMYLCASSKDRASHNEQFFGPGTRLTVL.

The DNA of the CDR3 is TGTGCCAGCAGCCCCCAAGGTGTTCGTGAGCAGTACTTC. It yields the protein CASSPQGVREQYF. The chain combines TRBV7-2 with TRBJ2-7; D not resolved. With 5 bases removed from V and 7 bases from J, the gap between germline ends came to 15 bases. Germline V lookup: CDR1 SGHTA, CDR2 FQGNSA. The CDR3 loop spans 13 amino acids.

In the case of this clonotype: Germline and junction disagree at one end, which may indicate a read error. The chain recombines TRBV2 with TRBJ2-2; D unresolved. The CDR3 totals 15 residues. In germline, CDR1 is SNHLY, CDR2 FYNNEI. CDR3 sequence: CAGSRLTGPTGELFF. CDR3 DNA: TGTGCCGGCAGCAGACTTACCGGGCCCACCGGGGAGCTGTTTTTT.